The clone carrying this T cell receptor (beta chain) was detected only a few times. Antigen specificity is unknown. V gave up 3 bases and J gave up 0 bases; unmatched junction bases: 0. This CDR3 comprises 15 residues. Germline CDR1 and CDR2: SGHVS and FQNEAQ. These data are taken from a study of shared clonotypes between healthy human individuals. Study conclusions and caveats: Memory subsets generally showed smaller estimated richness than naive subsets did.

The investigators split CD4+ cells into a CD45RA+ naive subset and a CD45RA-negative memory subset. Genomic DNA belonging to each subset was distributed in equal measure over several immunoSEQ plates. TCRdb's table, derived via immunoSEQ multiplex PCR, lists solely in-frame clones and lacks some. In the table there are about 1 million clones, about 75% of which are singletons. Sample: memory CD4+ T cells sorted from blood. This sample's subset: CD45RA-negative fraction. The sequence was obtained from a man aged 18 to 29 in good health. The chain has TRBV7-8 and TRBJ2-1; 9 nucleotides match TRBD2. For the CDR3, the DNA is TGTGCCAGCAGCTTTAGCGGGAGCTCCTACAATGAGCAGTTCTTC. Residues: CASSFSGSSYNEQFF.